Below are 26 T cell receptor beta chains sequenced from a single sample in a study of PD-1 blockade in classical Hodgkin lymphoma. As for time point: cycle 4 day 1 (C4D1), after five to seven weeks of nivolumab. Following autologous stem cell transplantation, relapse occurred in every patient, and exposure to brentuximab vedotin varied. Clones were read by immunoSEQ multiplex PCR, and TCRdb kept only the in-frame ones, dropping some. This sample yields about 32,000 clones, of which over 75% are seen a single time; 17% belongs to the top ten. Sample: peripheral blood mononuclear cells (PBMCs), taken before the fourth cycle of nivolumab. Receptors were obtained from a human donor with classical Hodgkin lymphoma.

This chain uses TRBV9 with TRBJ1-2, with TRBD1 matching over 7 bases. Germline assignment: CDR1 SGDLS and CDR2 YYNGEE. V was pared by 3 bases and J by 5 bases, with 4 bases of the junction left unmatched. The CDR3 runs 13 residues. CDR3 residues: CASSGNRGYGYTF. The CDR3 coding sequence is TGTGCCAGCAGCGGGAACAGGGGATATGGCTACACCTTC.

The rearrangement uses TRBV27 and TRBJ2-1, with D possibly being TRBD1 (7 bases). The CDR3 extends over 14 amino acids. Trimming cost V 3 bases and J 6 bases, with 12 bases left between them. The V gene's germline CDR1 is MNHEY and CDR2 SMNVEV (reference sequence). CDR3 in amino acids: CASSFPGGGNEQFF. CDR3 nucleotides: TGTGCCAGCAGTTTCCCAGGGGGAGGCAATGAGCAGTTCTTC.

The chain has TRBV19 and TRBJ1-3; unclear D gene. V lost 7 bases, J lost 0 bases, and 16 bases lay in between. Germline V CDR1 and CDR2: LNHDA, SQIVND (reference sequence). The CDR3 extends over 16 amino acids. CDR3 nucleotides: TGTGCCAGTACCCATCCTGGGGATAGCTCTGGAAACACCATATATTTT. It is translated as CASTHPGDSSGNTIYF.

The chain recombines TRBV28 with TRBJ1-2, with TRBD1 identical over 7 bases. The germline V gene has CDR1 MDHEN and CDR2 SYDVKM. The CDR3 length is 16 residues. Germline trimming cut 2 bases from V and 0 bases from J; bases unmatched to any gene: 6. DNA for the CDR3: TGTGCCAGCAGTTTAGGGGGACAGATTTCTAACTATGGCTACACCTTC. Translating gives CASSLGGQISNYGYTF.

V gene TRBV7-7 combines with J gene TRBJ2-2; D unclear. CDR3 length: 12 amino acids. The germline V gene has CDR1 SSHAT and CDR2 FNYEAQ (reference sequence). Trimming removed 2 bases from V and 6 bases from J, with 4 bases in between. CDR3 bases: TGTGCCAGCAGCTTATTTTCCGGGGAGCTGTTTTTT. It codes for CASSLFSGELFF. Full variable domain (rest looked up from reference TRBV7-7 and TRBJ2-2): GAGVSQSPRYKVTKRGQDVTLRCDPISSHATLYWYQQALGQGPEFLTYFNYEAQPDKSGLPSDRFSAERPEGSISTLTIQRTEQRDSAMYRCASSLFSGELFFGEGSRLTVL.

This sequence joins TRBV4-2 and TRBJ2-1; D call uncertain. Trimming shortened V by 2 bases and J by 9 bases, and 8 bases separated the two germline ends. The germline V gene has CDR1 LGHNA and CDR2 YNFKEQ. The CDR3 length is 12 residues. The CDR3 spells CASSQTIGEQFF. The CDR3 region has the DNA TGTGCCAGCAGCCAAACCATAGGTGAGCAGTTCTTC.

This chain joins TRBV2 and TRBJ1-6; a possible D gene is TRBD1 (5 bases). V lost 5 bases, J lost 0 bases, and 8 bases lay in between. Germline V gives CDR1 SNHLY, CDR2 FYNNEI. The CDR3 is made up of 15 amino acids. The CDR3 region has the DNA TGTGCCAGCAGTACCAGGGACTCCTATAATTCACCCCTCCACTTT. Its translation is CASSTRDSYNSPLHF. The variable domain in full, with the rest retrieved from reference TRBV2 and TRBJ1-6, is EPEVTQTPSHQVTQMGQEVILRCVPISNHLYFYWYRQILGQKVEFLVSFYNNEISEKSEIFDDQFSVERPDGSNFTLKIRSTKLEDSAMYFCASSTRDSYNSPLHFGNGTRLTVT.

The V and J genes are TRBV7-9 and TRBJ2-2; D is undetermined. The CDR3 spans 13 residues. V was trimmed by 1 base and J by 6 bases, leaving 6 bases between them. Germline V gene lookup returns CDR1 SEHNR and CDR2 FQNEAQ (reference sequence). CDR3 bases: TGTGCCAGCAGCTTAGAAGGGTCCGGGGAGCTGTTTTTT. It encodes CASSLEGSGELFF.

This chain uses TRBV30 with TRBJ1-5; weak D call: TRBD1 (6 bases). V was trimmed by 3 bases and J by 0 bases, leaving 9 bases between them. Germline-derived CDR1 and CDR2 are GTSNPN and SVGIG (reference sequence). This CDR3 spans 14 amino acids. The chain's CDR3 is CAWSRGGSNQPQHF. CDR3 nucleotide sequence: TGTGCCTGGAGCCGAGGGGGTAGCAATCAGCCCCAGCATTTT.

This clone was observed a single time. This chain links TRBV4-3 with TRBJ2-7, with D unclear. In germline, CDR1 is LGHNA, CDR2 YSLEER. V was clipped by 0 bases and J by 9 bases, with 12 bases between them. There are 13 residues in the CDR3. The CDR3 here is CASSQDLDVGQYF. CDR3 in DNA: TGCGCCAGCAGCCAAGATTTAGATGTTGGGCAGTACTTC.

V gene TRBV18 combines with J gene TRBJ1-1; 7 nucleotides match TRBD1. This CDR3 comprises 14 residues. The ends lost 3 bases at V and 0 bases at J; junction bases unmatched: 1. Per germline, CDR1 KGHSH and CDR2 LQKENI. CDR3 region: CASSPGQMNTEAFF. For the CDR3, the DNA is TGTGCCAGCTCACCGGGACAGATGAACACTGAAGCTTTCTTT.

V is TRBV7-9 and J is TRBJ2-2, with 8 bases that match TRBD1. The CDR3 consists of 15 residues. Losses at the gene ends were 4 bases for V and 3 bases for J; bases not matched to a gene: 4. Germline CDR1 SEHNR, CDR2 FQNEAQ (reference sequence). The DNA for the CDR3 is TGTGCCAGCAGCTCCGGGACAGGTTACACCGGGGAGCTGTTTTTT. This gives the protein CASSSGTGYTGELFF. Variable domain in full (rest from reference TRBV7-9 and TRBJ2-2): DTGVSQNPRHKITKRGQNVTFRCDPISEHNRLYWYRQTLGQGPEFLTYFQNEAQLEKSRLLSDRFSAERPKGSFSTLEIQRTEQGDSAMYLCASSSGTGYTGELFFGEGSRLTVL.

The chain carries TRBV7-8 and TRBJ2-1; TRBD2 might be the D (6 bases). The germline V gene encodes CDR1 SGHVS and CDR2 FQNEAQ. With 5 bases removed from V and 7 bases from J, the gap between germline ends came to 9 bases. The CDR3 extends over 12 amino acids. The CDR3 protein is CASSPAGNEQFF. The DNA of the CDR3 is TGTGCCAGCAGCCCCGCGGGGAATGAGCAGTTCTTC. The full variable domain, in which reference TRBV7-8 and TRBJ2-1 provide the parts outside the CDR3, is GAGVSQSPRYKVAKRGQDVALRCDPISGHVSLFWYQQALGQGPEFLTYFQNEAQLDKSGLPSDRFFAERPEGSVSTLKIQRTQQEDSAVYLCASSPAGNEQFFGPGTRLTVL.

The genes are TRBV27 and TRBJ1-5; 7 bases agree with TRBD1. Germline V gene lookup returns CDR1 MNHEY and CDR2 SMNVEV (reference sequence). Trimming cost V 6 bases and J 6 bases; bases outside gene matches: 5. CDR3 size: 13 residues. CDR3 coding DNA: TGTGCCAGCAGCCTAGGACAGGCTCAGCCCCAGCATTTT. Its protein is CASSLGQAQPQHF.

This chain connects TRBV2 to TRBJ1-2; D not resolved. This CDR3 has 13 amino acids. Per the germline V gene, CDR1 is SNHLY and CDR2 is FYNNEI. Trimming took off 2 bases at V and 1 base at J, with 5 bases between the two ends. CDR3 coding DNA: TGTGCCAGCAGTGAAAACATTAACTATGGCTACACCTTC. It encodes CASSENINYGYTF.

V is TRBV30 and J is TRBJ1-1; possibly TRBD1 for D (6 bases). CDR1 is GTSNPN, CDR2 SVGIG, per germline (reference sequence). Trimming removed 2 bases at V and 4 bases at J, with 14 bases between. The CDR3 sequence is 14 residues long. The CDR3 sequence is CAWSSGRGFTEAFF. CDR3 nucleotides: TGTGCCTGGAGTTCGGGGAGGGGGTTCACTGAAGCTTTCTTT.

V usage is TRBV6-6 and J usage is TRBJ2-3; a weak D match, TRBD1 (5 bases). CDR3 length equals 15 residues. Per the germline V gene, CDR1 is MNHNY and CDR2 is SVGAGI (reference sequence). V was cut by 2 bases and J by 0 bases, with 9 bases left in between. CDR3 nucleotides: TGTGCCAGCAGTTACCCGACAGCTAGCACAGATACGCAGTATTTT. The encoded protein is CASSYPTASTDTQYF.

This clone was detected only once. The gene calls are TRBV7-2 and TRBJ2-1; 9 bases align to TRBD1. Per the germline V gene, CDR1 is SGHTA and CDR2 is FQGNSA. The V and J ends lost 3 bases and 7 bases, in that order; junction bases with no gene match: 13. The CDR3 has 17 residues. Here the CDR3 DNA reads TGTGCCAGCAGCTTTGGGGCTGGACAGGGGCCACGGAATGAGCAGTTCTTC. This codes for CASSFGAGQGPRNEQFF.

This chain connects TRBV6-5 to TRBJ1-1, with D perhaps matching TRBD1 (5 bases). V was pared by 4 bases and J by 12 bases, with 12 bases between. Germline values: CDR1 MNHEY, CDR2 SVGAGI. CDR3 length: 11 residues. The CDR3 DNA reads TGTGCCAGCAGTTTACGGGGCGCATCTTTCTTT. Its translation: CASSLRGASFF.

V is TRBV4-1 and J is TRBJ2-2, with D perhaps matching TRBD1 or TRBD2 (5 bases each). Germline CDR1 reads MGHRA; CDR2 reads YSYEKL. The ends were cut back, 5 bases at V and 8 bases at J, with 18 bases in the middle. This CDR3 has 15 amino acids. CDR3 coding DNA: TGCGCCAGCAGCTATCCGGGGACCACGGTGGGGGAGCTGTTTTTT. It yields the protein CASSYPGTTVGELFF.

This chain uses TRBV5-1 with TRBJ2-3; D assignment may be TRBD1 or TRBD2 (5 bases each). The germline V gene encodes CDR1 SGHRS and CDR2 YFSETQ. The CDR3 runs 14 residues. V lost 0 bases, J lost 5 bases, and 10 bases lay in between. Here the CDR3 DNA reads TGCGCCAGCAGCTTGGGAGGGGTGCAAGATACGCAGTATTTT. It codes for CASSLGGVQDTQYF.

V usage is TRBV19 and J usage is TRBJ2-7; D is possibly TRBD1 (6 bases). V gave up 5 bases and J gave up 6 bases, with 11 bases separating them. Germline loops: CDR1 LNHDA, CDR2 SQIVND (reference sequence). This CDR3 spans 12 amino acids. The CDR3 nucleotides read TGTGCCAGTAGTGTGGACAGTTCCGAGCAGTACTTC. Translating gives CASSVDSSEQYF. The full variable domain, completed using reference TRBV19 and TRBJ2-7, is DGGITQSPKYLFRKEGQNVTLSCEQNLNHDAMYWYRQDPGQGLRLIYYSQIVNDFQKGDIAEGYSVSREKKESFPLTVTSAQKNPTAFYLCASSVDSSEQYFGPGTRLTVT.

By sample share, this clone is medium-sized. The chain couples TRBV19 to TRBJ2-4; D remains unclear. This CDR3 region has 11 residues. V lost 5 bases to trimming and J lost 16 bases, with 15 bases between them. Per the germline V gene, CDR1 is LNHDA and CDR2 is SQIVND (reference sequence). The CDR3 region is CASSFGQFSYF. The CDR3 DNA sequence: TGTGCCAGTAGTTTTGGGCAGTTCAGCTACTTC.

This clone was detected only a few times. This chain connects TRBV12-2 to TRBJ2-7; TRBD2 is the table's D call and was not checked against the DNA. TRBV12-2 is annotated as a pseudogene. The CDR3 has 14 residues. CDR3 in amino acids: CASRYRDCCYEQYF. CDR3 nucleotides: TGTGCAAGTCGCTACCGGGACTGCTGCTACGAGCAGTACTTC.

The chain employs TRBV28 and TRBJ2-3, with D perhaps matching TRBD1 or TRBD2 (6 bases each). From germline, CDR1 is MDHEN and CDR2 SYDVKM. Trimming took off 2 bases at V and 0 bases at J, with 9 bases between the two ends. CDR3 size: 15 residues. The CDR3 loop is CASSLRGRSTDTQYF. CDR3 DNA sequence: TGTGCCAGCAGTTTACGGGGGCGAAGCACAGATACGCAGTATTTT.

The V gene is TRBV5-4, the J gene TRBJ2-3; 8 bases line up with TRBD2. Trimming removed 2 bases from V and 0 bases from J; junction bases left unmatched: 5. Germline-derived CDR1 and CDR2 are SGHNT and YYREEE (reference sequence). The CDR3 spans 16 residues. The CDR3 region is CASSFALAASTDTQYF. The DNA for the CDR3 is TGTGCCAGCAGCTTCGCACTAGCGGCAAGCACAGATACGCAGTATTTT.